One sample yielded the 6 T cell receptor beta chains listed below, sequenced in a study of T cell responses to AZD1222 COVID-19 vaccine. TCRdb's copy holds only in-frame clones and misses some; the assay was immunoSEQ multiplex PCR. The sample yields roughly 49,000 clones, more than 60% seen once. This material consisted of peripheral blood, taken on day 0 of MenACWY control vaccination. These receptor sequences come from an adult in good health.

V usage is TRBV30 and J usage is TRBJ1-2, with D tentatively TRBD1 (6 bases). The germline V gene has CDR1 GTSNPN and CDR2 SVGIG (reference sequence). V lost 2 bases and J 8 bases, leaving 21 bases between the germline ends. This CDR3 is built from 15 residues. CDR3 in amino acids: CAWSLPPQGSYGYTF. In DNA, the CDR3 is TGTGCCTGGAGTCTACCCCCCCAGGGGTCTTACGGCTACACCTTC. The full variable domain, in which reference TRBV30 and TRBJ1-2 provide the parts outside the CDR3, is SQTIHQWPATLVQPVGSPLSLECTVEGTSNPNLYWYRQAAGRGLQLLFYSVGIGQISSEVPQNLSASRPQDRQFILSSKKLLLSDSGFYLCAWSLPPQGSYGYTFGSGTRLTVV.

The chain links TRBV12-3 or TRBV12-4 to TRBJ2-2; D is undetermined. The length of the CDR3 is 11 residues. V lost 8 bases, J lost 6 bases, and 7 bases lay in between. The chain's CDR3 is CASAISGELFF. The CDR3 coding sequence is TGTGCCAGCGCCATATCCGGGGAGCTGTTTTTT.

This clone was seen only once. The chain carries TRBV13 and TRBJ2-1; no clear D gene. V dropped 5 bases and J dropped 4 bases, with 12 bases sitting between them. Germline values: CDR1 PRHDT, CDR2 FYEKMQ (reference sequence). This CDR3 has 14 amino acids. CDR3 sequence reads: CASSPRWAYNEQFF. In DNA, the CDR3 is TGTGCCAGCAGCCCCCGGTGGGCATACAATGAGCAGTTCTTC.

The CDR3 nucleotides read TGTGCCAGCAGCTTAATCGGACTAGCGGGAGTCCCCGGGGAGCTGTTTTTT. This encodes CASSLIGLAGVPGELFF. V and J are TRBV13 and TRBJ2-2, with 13 bases lining up with TRBD2. V lost 2 bases to trimming and J lost 6 bases; unmatched junction nucleotides: 6. The CDR3 is 17 residues long. The germline CDR1 and CDR2 sequences are PRHDT and FYEKMQ (reference sequence).

The V and J genes are TRBV6-4 and TRBJ2-3; TRBD2 matches 9 bases. This CDR3 spans 14 amino acids. The V segment lost 8 bases and the J segment 4 bases; nucleotides outside the gene matches: 7. The germline gives CDR1 MRHNA, CDR2 SNTAGT. In nucleotides, the CDR3 is TGTGCCAGCTCAAGGACTAGCGAATCAGATACGCAGTATTTT. It codes for CASSRTSESDTQYF.

The CDR3 is CASSPGGDTQYF. The CDR3, as DNA: TGTGCCAGCAGCCCGGGGGGGGATACGCAGTATTTT. This sequence joins TRBV3-1 (or the pseudogene TRBV3-2) and TRBJ2-3, with TRBD2 matching 8 bases. The germline V gene encodes CDR1 LGHDT and CDR2 YNNKEL (reference sequence). The CDR3 spans 12 residues. Trimming at V came to 4 bases and at J to 6 bases, leaving 0 bases not matched to a gene.